The 18 T cell receptor beta chains in this list originate from one sample, sequenced in a study of identifying expanded T cells in peripheral blood. Using immunoSEQ multiplex PCR, the repertoire was profiled, and TCRdb retains in-frame clones only, with some absent. The sample has 90,000 or so clones, around 86% seen once; the top ten hold around 5.2%. Sequences were obtained from blood. These receptors all stem from a person aged 18-70 years in good health.

This chain connects TRBV11-2 to TRBJ2-7; 9 bases are shared with TRBD1. Germline V lookup: CDR1 SGHAT, CDR2 FQNNGV. The junction had 5 bases not matched to a gene; V was cut back by 2 bases and J by 3 bases. The CDR3 is 15 residues long. For the CDR3, the DNA is TGTGCCAGCAGCTTATATCCGGGACAGGGCTACGAGCAGTACTTC. This sequence encodes CASSLYPGQGYEQYF.

This chain joins TRBV10-2 and TRBJ2-7, with D perhaps matching TRBD1 (6 bases). The CDR3 consists of 19 residues. V lost 3 bases to trimming and J lost 2 bases, with 26 bases between them. Looked up from germline, CDR1 is WSHSY and CDR2 is SAAADI. Written as DNA, the CDR3 is TGCGCCAGCAGTGAAGGTTATGGGGGTTTCGCAGGGGCTACCTACGAGCAGTACTTC. Translating it yields CASSEGYGGFAGATYEQYF.

The chain uses TRBV4-2 and TRBJ2-5; D is ambiguous. Germline CDR1 and CDR2: LGHNA and YNFKEQ. V lost 5 bases to trimming and J lost 2 bases, with 6 bases between them. The CDR3 sequence is 12 residues long. Here the CDR3 DNA reads TGTGCCAGCAGCTACACACAAGAGACCCAGTACTTC. Residues: CASSYTQETQYF.

This clone was seen just once. The rearrangement joins TRBV18 to TRBJ1-5, with 9 bases matching TRBD1. The CDR3 consists of 17 residues. Germline V gene lookup returns CDR1 KGHSH and CDR2 LQKENI. After removal of 6 bases from V and 4 bases from J, the junction contained 13 bases not matched to a gene. DNA for the CDR3: TGTGCCAGCTCCCAAGAATTGACAGGGGGAGGGAATCAGCCCCAGCATTTT. It specifies CASSQELTGGGNQPQHF.

The chain couples TRBV6-5 to TRBJ1-1; TRBD1 matches at 7 bases. The CDR3 covers 14 residues. The ends lost 5 bases at V and 5 bases at J; junction bases unmatched: 8. CDR1 is MNHEY and CDR2 is SVGAGI in the germline V gene. CDR3: CASSTTQGGTEAFF. In DNA form, the CDR3 reads TGTGCCAGCAGTACCACCCAGGGGGGTACTGAAGCTTTCTTT.

The chain links TRBV11-2 to TRBJ1-2; perhaps TRBD1 as D (5 bases). Germline V gene sequence: CDR1 SGHAT, CDR2 FQNNGV. V was trimmed by 2 bases and J by 6 bases, leaving 16 bases between them. The CDR3 totals 15 residues. In DNA, the CDR3 is TGTGCCAGCAGCTTATCTCCAGGACATACGGATGGCTACACCTTC. Translation gives CASSLSPGHTDGYTF.

J is TRBJ2-7 and V is TRBV4-2, with 7 positions matching TRBD1. Unmatched junction bases numbered 4, after V lost 1 base and J lost 4 bases. The V gene's germline CDR1 is LGHNA and CDR2 YNFKEQ. The CDR3 is 14 amino acids. The CDR3 protein is CASSQGQGVYEQYF. CDR3 DNA sequence: TGTGCCAGCAGCCAAGGGCAGGGGGTTTACGAGCAGTACTTC.

V and J are TRBV5-1 and TRBJ2-7; D is unclear. There are 17 residues in the CDR3. Germline CDR1 and CDR2: SGHRS and YFSETQ. Trimming took off 4 bases at V and 0 bases at J, with 20 bases between the two ends. The CDR3 coding sequence is TGCGCCAGCAGCCTGACGGGCAGCCCGCAACCCTCCTACGAGCAGTACTTC. Protein product: CASSLTGSPQPSYEQYF.

The V gene is TRBV18, the J gene TRBJ2-5; TRBD2 matches at 8 bases. Germline values: CDR1 KGHSH, CDR2 LQKENI. The CDR3 is 14 amino acids. Trimming cost V 3 bases and J 3 bases; bases outside gene matches: 3. The CDR3 region has the DNA TGTGCCAGCTCACCCCGGGGGGGCAAAGAGACCCAGTACTTC. Its translation: CASSPRGGKETQYF.

Note on this clone: One end of the junction fails to match germline, which may point to a read error. The chain combines TRBV30 with TRBJ1-1; D call uncertain. CDR1 is GTSNPN, CDR2 SVGIG, per germline (reference sequence). There are 11 residues in the CDR3. CDR3 DNA sequence: TGTGCCTGGAGTGTAAAGCCTGCGCTGTCATTT. As protein: CAWSVKPALSF.

This sequence joins TRBV4-3 and TRBJ2-7; the match to TRBD1 covers 10 bases. Germline V lookup: CDR1 LGHNA, CDR2 YSLEER. The junction had 2 bases not matched to a gene; V was cut back by 1 base and J by 2 bases. This CDR3 contains 15 residues. CDR3 nucleotide sequence: TGCGCCAGCAGCCAAGGACAGGGGGCTCCCTACGAGCAGTACTTC. Amino acid sequence: CASSQGQGAPYEQYF.

This clone was found once. V and J are TRBV7-2 and TRBJ2-5; 9 nucleotides line up with TRBD2. The V gene's germline CDR1 is SGHTA and CDR2 FQGNSA. The CDR3 spans 15 residues. The V segment lost 3 bases and the J segment 4 bases; nucleotides outside the gene matches: 6. The CDR3 DNA sequence: TGTGCCAGCAGCTTTCGCGGGGGGGCCGGAGAGACCCAGTACTTC. This translates into CASSFRGGAGETQYF.

This clone was seen only once. The gene calls are TRBV2 and TRBJ1-1; a possible D gene is TRBD1 (5 bases). The germline CDR1 and CDR2 sequences are SNHLY and FYNNEI. This CDR3 spans 13 amino acids. The V end lost 7 bases, the J end lost 5 bases, and 14 bases lay between the germline ends. CDR3 DNA: TGTGCCAGCAAAGGGGTCGGAGGGACTGAAGCTTTCTTT. This encodes CASKGVGGTEAFF. Looking up the rest from reference TRBV2 and TRBJ1-1 gives the full variable domain: EPEVTQTPSHQVTQMGQEVILRCVPISNHLYFYWYRQILGQKVEFLVSFYNNEISEKSEIFDDQFSVERPDGSNFTLKIRSTKLEDSAMYFCASKGVGGTEAFFGQGTRLTVV.

The chain uses TRBV4-3 and TRBJ1-2, with D perhaps matching TRBD1 (5 bases). The CDR3 covers 15 residues. Germline CDR1 reads LGHNA; CDR2 reads YSLEER. V dropped 4 bases and J dropped 8 bases, with 20 bases sitting between them. CDR3 loop: CASSLRWGGSEGYTF. The CDR3 coding sequence is TGCGCCAGCAGCCTCCGATGGGGGGGATCAGAGGGCTACACCTTC.

This clone was seen only a few times. The chain joins TRBV7-2 to TRBJ2-1, with D uncertain. The CDR3 has 14 residues. Germline CDR1 reads SGHTA; CDR2 reads FQGNSA. With 3 bases removed from V and 0 bases from J, the gap between germline ends came to 6 bases. The CDR3 nucleotides are TGTGCCAGCAGCTTGGGGTCCTCCTACAATGAGCAGTTCTTC. This gives the protein CASSLGSSYNEQFF.

J is TRBJ1-2 and V is TRBV28; the match to TRBD1 covers 8 bases. Trimming took 10 bases from V and 3 from J; bases not matched to a gene: 7. The V gene's germline CDR1 is MDHEN and CDR2 SYDVKM. This CDR3 region has 13 residues. The CDR3 coding sequence is TGTGCCATCATCAGGGGGCGCGACTATGGCTACACCTTC. Amino acid sequence: CAIIRGRDYGYTF.

This rearrangement joins TRBV11-2 to TRBJ2-5; tentatively, D is TRBD1 (5 bases). CDR1 and CDR2 from the germline V gene are SGHAT and FQNNGV. The CDR3 contains 14 residues. V was clipped by 5 bases and J by 4 bases, with 14 bases between them. The DNA of the CDR3 is TGTGCCAGCAGCCCGCTCCAGGGATCAGAGACCCAGTACTTC. Residues: CASSPLQGSETQYF. The complete variable domain, with remaining parts taken from reference TRBV11-2 and TRBJ2-5, reads EAGVAQSPRYKIIEKRQSVAFWCNPISGHATLYWYQQILGQGPKLLIQFQNNGVVDDSQLPKDRFSAERLKGVDSTLKIQPAKLEDSAVYLCASSPLQGSETQYFGPGTRLLVL.

The CDR3 nucleotides read TGTGCCAGCAGCTTAGTAGTGGGGCGCACCGGGGAGCTGTTTTTT. Translation: CASSLVVGRTGELFF. The chain couples TRBV11-2 to TRBJ2-2; weak D call: TRBD1 (5 bases). In germline, CDR1 is SGHAT, CDR2 FQNNGV. This CDR3 spans 15 amino acids. The V end was cut by 1 base, the J end by 4 bases, with 10 bases between.